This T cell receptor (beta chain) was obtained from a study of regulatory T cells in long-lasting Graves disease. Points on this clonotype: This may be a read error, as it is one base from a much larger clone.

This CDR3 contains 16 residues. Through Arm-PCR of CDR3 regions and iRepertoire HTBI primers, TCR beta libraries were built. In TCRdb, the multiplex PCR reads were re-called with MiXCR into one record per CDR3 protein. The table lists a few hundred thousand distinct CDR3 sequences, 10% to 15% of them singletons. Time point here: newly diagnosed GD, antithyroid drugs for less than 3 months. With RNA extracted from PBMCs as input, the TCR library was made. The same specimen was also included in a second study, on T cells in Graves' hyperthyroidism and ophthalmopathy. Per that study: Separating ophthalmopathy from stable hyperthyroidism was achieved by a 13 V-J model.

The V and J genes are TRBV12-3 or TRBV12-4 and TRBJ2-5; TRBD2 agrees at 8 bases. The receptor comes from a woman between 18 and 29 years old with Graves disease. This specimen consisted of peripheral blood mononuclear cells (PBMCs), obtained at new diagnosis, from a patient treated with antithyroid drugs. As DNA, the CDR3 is TGTGCCAGCAGGAAGAGCGGGAGTGTTTTGGGGAATGAGCAGTCCTTC. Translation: CASRKSGSVLGNEQSF.